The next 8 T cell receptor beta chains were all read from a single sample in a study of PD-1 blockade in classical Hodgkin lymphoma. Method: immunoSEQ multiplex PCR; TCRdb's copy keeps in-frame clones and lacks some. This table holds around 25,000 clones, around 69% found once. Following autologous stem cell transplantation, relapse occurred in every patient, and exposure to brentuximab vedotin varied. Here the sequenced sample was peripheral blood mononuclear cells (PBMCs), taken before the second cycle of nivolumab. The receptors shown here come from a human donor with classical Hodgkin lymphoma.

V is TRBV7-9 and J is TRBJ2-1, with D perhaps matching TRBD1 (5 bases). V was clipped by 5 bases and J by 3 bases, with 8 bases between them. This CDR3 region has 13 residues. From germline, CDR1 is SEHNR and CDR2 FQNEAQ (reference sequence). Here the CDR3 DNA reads TGTGCCAGCAGCCATGACAGCTACAATGAGCAGTTCTTC. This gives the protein CASSHDSYNEQFF.

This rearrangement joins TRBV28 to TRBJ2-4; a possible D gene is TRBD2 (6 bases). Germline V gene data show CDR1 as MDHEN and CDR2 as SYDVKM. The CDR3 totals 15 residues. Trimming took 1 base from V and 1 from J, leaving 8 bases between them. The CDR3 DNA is TGTGCCAGCAGTTTATTGGGGAGGGCCAAAAACATTCAGTACTTC. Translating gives CASSLLGRAKNIQYF.

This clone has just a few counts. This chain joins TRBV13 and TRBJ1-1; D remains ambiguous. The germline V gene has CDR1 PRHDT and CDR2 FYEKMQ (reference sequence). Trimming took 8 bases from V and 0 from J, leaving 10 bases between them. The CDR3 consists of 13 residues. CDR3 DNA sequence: TGTGCCAGCTCTAGACAATTGAACACTGAAGCTTTCTTT. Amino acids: CASSRQLNTEAFF. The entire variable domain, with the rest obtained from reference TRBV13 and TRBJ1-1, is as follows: AAGVIQSPRHLIKEKRETATLKCYPIPRHDTVYWYQQGPGQDPQFLISFYEKMQSDKGSIPDRFSAQQFSDYHSELNMSSLELGDSALYFCASSRQLNTEAFFGQGTRLTVV.

This chain's CDR3 is CASTSRSNEKLFF. The CDR3 bases are TGTGCCAGCACGTCCAGGTCTAATGAAAAACTGTTTTTT. This chain uses TRBV6-6 with TRBJ1-4; D is undetermined. Germline values: CDR1 MNHNY, CDR2 SVGAGI (reference sequence). CDR3 size: 13 residues. V was shortened by 7 bases and J by 3 bases, with 9 bases between the two germline ends.

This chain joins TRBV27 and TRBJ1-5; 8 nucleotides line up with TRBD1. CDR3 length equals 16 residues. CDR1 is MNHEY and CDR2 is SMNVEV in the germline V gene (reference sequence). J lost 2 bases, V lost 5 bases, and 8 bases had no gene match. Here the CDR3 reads CASSPFPGGGNQPQHF. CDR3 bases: TGTGCCAGCAGTCCGTTCCCAGGGGGCGGCAATCAGCCCCAGCATTTT.

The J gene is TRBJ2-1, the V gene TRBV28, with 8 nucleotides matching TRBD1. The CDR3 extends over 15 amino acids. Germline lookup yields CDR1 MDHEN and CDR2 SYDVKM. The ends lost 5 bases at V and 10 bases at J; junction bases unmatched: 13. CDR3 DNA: TGTGCCAGCAGTCCTACCCGGCAGGGGGCCGGGGAGCAGTTCTTC. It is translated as CASSPTRQGAGEQFF.

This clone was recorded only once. The CDR3 coding sequence is TGCGCCAGCAGCCAAATAAGGCAGTCGAGCTCCTACAATGAGCAGTTCTTC. Its protein product is CASSQIRQSSSYNEQFF. The V and J genes are TRBV4-3 and TRBJ2-1; D is ambiguous. This CDR3 spans 17 amino acids. Germline V gene sequence: CDR1 LGHNA, CDR2 YSLEER. V shed 2 bases and J shed 0 bases, with 14 bases lying between them.

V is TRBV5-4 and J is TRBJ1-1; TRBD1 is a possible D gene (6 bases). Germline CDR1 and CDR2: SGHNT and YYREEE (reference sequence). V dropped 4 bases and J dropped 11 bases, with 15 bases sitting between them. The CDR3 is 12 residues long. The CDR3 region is CASSRRGAEAFF. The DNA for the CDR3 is TGTGCCAGCAGCCGGCGGGGGGCCGAGGCTTTCTTT.